Listed below are T cell receptor beta chains from one sample, sequenced in a study of T cells in localized non-small cell lung cancer. Clones were read by immunoSEQ multiplex PCR, and TCRdb kept only the in-frame ones, dropping some. The sample holds about 82,000 clones, less than 85% seen once. The sample in question was PBMCs, obtained before any cancer treatment. Receptor source: a man aged 40 to 70 with stage II squamous cell lung carcinoma. Both conserved end residues are part of each CDR3. A D gene is named only where the DNA matches it firmly. For some rows the clone size is stated as once, few or many, or as a class when expanded; others skip it.

v_call,j_call,clone_size,d_call,cdr3_aa,cdr3_nt
TRBV2,TRBJ2-1,NA,NA,CASSRDLRNEQFF,TGTGCCAGCAGCCGGGACTTGCGAAATGAGCAGTTCTTC
TRBV9,TRBJ2-5,few,TRBD1,CASSPGTGTLQETQYF,TGTGCCAGCAGCCCCGGGACAGGGACCCTCCAAGAGACCCAGTACTTC
TRBV5-1,TRBJ2-1,NA,NA,CASSLARGSYNEQFF,TGCGCCAGCAGCTTGGCCAGGGGCTCCTACAATGAGCAGTTCTTC
TRBV29-1,TRBJ2-2,NA,TRBD2,CSFSGAYTGELFF,TGCAGCTTCAGCGGGGCTTACACCGGGGAGCTGTTTTTT
TRBV18,TRBJ2-1,NA,NA,CASSLRTDNEQFF,TGTGCCAGCTCACTTAGGACAGATAATGAGCAGTTCTTC
TRBV5-1,TRBJ1-6,NA,NA,CASSLFDSPLHF,TGCGCCAGCAGCTTGTTCGATTCACCCCTCCACTTT
TRBV4-1,TRBJ2-7,once,NA,CASSQEGGGGLEQYF,TGCGCCAGCAGCCAAGAGGGGGGAGGGGGCTTGGAGCAGTACTTC
TRBV30,TRBJ2-3,once,NA,CAWSQWVSTDTQYF,TGTGCCTGGTCCCAATGGGTCAGCACAGATACGCAGTATTTT
TRBV6-5,TRBJ2-7,NA,TRBD2,CASSLAGDYYEQYF,TGTGCCAGCAGTTTAGCGGGAGATTATTACGAGCAGTACTTC
TRBV16,TRBJ1-6,NA,NA,CASSQYGNSPLHF,TGTGCCAGCAGCCAATACGGTAATTCACCCCTCCACTTT
TRBV5-1,TRBJ1-4,NA,NA,CASSPGVQTSNEKLFF,TGCGCCAGCAGCCCCGGGGTCCAGACTTCTAATGAAAAACTGTTTTTT
TRBV7-9,TRBJ1-1,NA,NA,CASSLPGRGRNTEAFF,TGTGCCAGCAGCCTCCCCGGGCGGGGTAGGAACACTGAAGCTTTCTTT
TRBV7-2,TRBJ2-7,NA,TRBD1,CASSAKGQQLYEQYF,TGTGCCAGCAGCGCAAAGGGACAGCAACTCTACGAGCAGTACTTC
TRBV28,TRBJ2-7,NA,NA,CASKGGDNYEQYF,TGTGCCAGCAAAGGAGGGGACAACTACGAGCAGTACTTC
TRBV5-4,TRBJ2-1,NA,NA,CASSTGGGPTYNEQFF,TGTGCCAGCAGCACCGGTGGGGGACCCACCTACAATGAGCAGTTCTTC
TRBV19,TRBJ1-2,once,TRBD1,CASSISGQGSLGYTF,TGTGCCAGTAGTATTTCAGGACAGGGCTCTCTCGGCTACACCTTC
TRBV13,TRBJ1-1,NA,NA,CASSFGGSTEAFF,TGTGCCAGCAGCTTCGGGGGAAGCACTGAAGCTTTCTTT
TRBV5-1,TRBJ2-7,NA,TRBD1,CASSFGTGSYEQYF,TGCGCCAGCAGCTTCGGGACAGGCTCCTACGAGCAGTACTTC
TRBV18,TRBJ1-6,NA,NA,CASSPVEGSPLHF,TGTGCCAGCTCACCGGTAGAAGGATCACCCCTCCACTTT
TRBV2,TRBJ2-1,NA,NA,CASSEGLEQFF,TGTGCCAGCAGTGAAGGGCTCGAGCAGTTCTTC
TRBV27,TRBJ2-7,NA,TRBD1,CASRASWQGAHEQYF,TGTGCCAGCAGGGCAAGTTGGCAGGGGGCCCACGAGCAGTACTTC
TRBV2,TRBJ1-2,NA,TRBD1,CASSDPGQGDYGYTF,TGTGCCAGCAGTGATCCGGGACAGGGGGACTATGGCTACACCTTC
TRBV5-1,TRBJ2-1,NA,TRBD2,CASSSTSGSSYNEQFF,TGCGCCAGCAGCAGCACTAGCGGAAGCTCCTACAATGAGCAGTTCTTC
TRBV11-2,TRBJ2-2,NA,NA,CASSPRTGRQLTGELFF,TGTGCCAGCAGCCCCCGGACGGGGAGACAGCTCACCGGGGAGCTGTTTTTT
TRBV27,TRBJ2-7,NA,NA,CASSPVLSSYEQYF,TGTGCCAGCAGTCCAGTTCTTAGCTCCTACGAGCAGTACTTC
TRBV5-6,TRBJ1-2,NA,NA,CASSPRGSGVYGYTF,TGTGCCAGCAGCCCCAGGGGAAGCGGGGTCTATGGCTACACCTTC
TRBV9,TRBJ2-7,NA,NA,CASSVEAGRYEQYF,TGTGCCAGCAGCGTAGAGGCAGGACGCTACGAGCAGTACTTC
TRBV7-6,TRBJ2-2,NA,NA,CASSQNGGKTGELFF,TGTGCCAGCAGCCAAAACGGGGGTAAAACCGGGGAGCTGTTTTTT
TRBV5-1,TRBJ2-7,NA,NA,CASSRPEQGRGEQYF,TGCGCCAGCAGCCGGCCCGAGCAGGGTAGGGGCGAGCAGTACTTC
TRBV5-1,TRBJ2-1,NA,TRBD2,CASSFSGGIYNEQFF,TGCGCCAGCAGCTTTAGCGGGGGAATCTACAATGAGCAGTTCTTC
TRBV28,TRBJ1-2,NA,TRBD1,CASSRLTGEENYGYTF,TGTGCCAGCAGCCGTCTGACAGGGGAGGAAAACTATGGCTACACCTTC
TRBV5-4,TRBJ2-2,NA,TRBD1,CASSPEGGWGELFF,TGTGCCAGCAGCCCAGAAGGGGGCTGGGGGGAGCTGTTTTTT
TRBV4-1,TRBJ1-4,NA,TRBD1,CASSQKTGGNEKLFF,TGCGCCAGCAGCCAGAAGACAGGGGGGAATGAAAAACTGTTTTTT
TRBV27,TRBJ2-5,NA,TRBD1,CASSLDRGQETQYF,TGTGCCAGCAGTTTGGACAGGGGGCAAGAGACCCAGTACTTC
TRBV18,TRBJ2-7,NA,NA,CASSPPAGYVQYF,TGTGCCAGCTCACCACCAGCCGGGTATGTGCAGTACTTC
TRBV30,TRBJ2-6,NA,TRBD2,CAWRRGDRNSGANVLTF,TGTGCCTGGCGTCGGGGGGATCGCAACTCTGGGGCCAACGTCCTGACTTTC
TRBV6-6,TRBJ2-7,NA,TRBD1,CASRGTGTGNHEQYF,TGTGCCAGCAGGGGGACCGGGACAGGGAACCACGAGCAGTACTTC
TRBV27,TRBJ2-1,NA,TRBD1,CASRDRGNEQFF,TGTGCCAGCAGGGACAGGGGAAATGAGCAGTTCTTC
TRBV15,TRBJ1-1,NA,TRBD1,CATSRDRGHGTEAFF,TGTGCCACCAGCAGAGACAGGGGGCATGGGACTGAAGCTTTCTTT
TRBV25-1,TRBJ2-3,NA,TRBD2,CASSLAGGRDTQYF,TGTGCCAGCAGCCTAGCGGGGGGGAGGGATACGCAGTATTTT
TRBV29-1,TRBJ2-7,NA,NA,CSVEAVADSYEQYF,TGCAGCGTTGAAGCGGTAGCGGACTCCTACGAGCAGTACTTC
TRBV7-2,TRBJ1-2,NA,TRBD1,CASSPDRGRGYTF,TGTGCCAGCAGCCCTGACAGGGGTCGTGGCTACACCTTC
TRBV7-3,TRBJ2-2,NA,TRBD2,CASSLTLAGANTGELFF,TGTGCCAGCAGCTTAACCTTAGCGGGGGCGAACACCGGGGAGCTGTTTTTT
TRBV5-8,TRBJ2-7,NA,NA,CASSSLALPYEQYF,TGTGCCAGCAGCTCGCTAGCGCTCCCCTACGAGCAGTACTTC
TRBV11-2,TRBJ1-1,NA,NA,CASSLTSGNTEAFF,TGTGCCAGCAGCTTAACCTCAGGAAACACTGAAGCTTTCTTT
TRBV18,TRBJ2-3,NA,NA,CASSPGTDTQYF,TGTGCCAGCTCACCAGGCACAGATACGCAGTATTTT
TRBV5-6,TRBJ1-2,NA,NA,CASNSLGQLYGYTF,TGTGCCAGCAACTCCTTAGGACAACTCTATGGCTACACCTTC
TRBV27,TRBJ1-1,few,NA,CASSLTAGTEAFF,TGTGCCAGCAGTTTAACCGCCGGCACTGAAGCTTTCTTT
TRBV10-2,TRBJ1-1,NA,NA,CASRDQGRSEAFF,TGCGCCAGCAGGGATCAGGGGCGAAGTGAAGCTTTCTTT
TRBV7-3,TRBJ2-1,NA,NA,CASSAQTVPEVF,TGTGCCAGCAGCGCCCAGACAGTGCCCGAAGTCTTC
TRBV6-1,TRBJ1-6,NA,NA,CASTGLYNSPLHF,TGTGCCAGCACTGGACTGTATAATTCACCCCTCCACTTT
TRBV5-6,TRBJ2-7,NA,TRBD2,CASSLAQRGDYEQYF,TGTGCCAGCAGCTTGGCGCAGCGGGGAGACTACGAGCAGTACTTC